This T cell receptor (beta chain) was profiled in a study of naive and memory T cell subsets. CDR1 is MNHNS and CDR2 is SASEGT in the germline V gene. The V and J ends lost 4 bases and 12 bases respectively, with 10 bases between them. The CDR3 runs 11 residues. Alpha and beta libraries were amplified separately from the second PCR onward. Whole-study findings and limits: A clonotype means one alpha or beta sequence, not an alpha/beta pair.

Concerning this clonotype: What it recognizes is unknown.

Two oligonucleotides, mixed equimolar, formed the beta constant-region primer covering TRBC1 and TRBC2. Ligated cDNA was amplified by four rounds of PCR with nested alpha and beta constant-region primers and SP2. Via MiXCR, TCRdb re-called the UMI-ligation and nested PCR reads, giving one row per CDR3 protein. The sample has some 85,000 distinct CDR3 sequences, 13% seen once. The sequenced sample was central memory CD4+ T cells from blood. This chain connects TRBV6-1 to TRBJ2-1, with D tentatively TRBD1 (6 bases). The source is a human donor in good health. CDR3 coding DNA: TGTGCCAGCAGTGGGACAGCACGGCAGTTCTTC. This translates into CASSGTARQFF.